A few counts support the clone carrying this T cell receptor (beta chain). Its antigen is undetermined. This sample also contains other DNA sequences that code for the same CDR3. This entry is derived from a study of shared clonotypes between healthy human individuals. Study details: A couple of women and a few men aged 18 to 49 served as donors.

Study results and limitations: There were few donors, and this limited the genetic and exposure-history diversity represented. Naive CD4 clonotypes overlapped across a handful of donors at 4.5% to 5.5%.

Measured with immunoSEQ multiplex PCR; TCRdb has only the in-frame clones, and not every one. The sample lists about 2.4 million clones, around nine tenths occurring once. Among the donors, all were Caucasian adults who lived in Nashville, Tennessee. The origin of this receptor is a man in his late teens or twenties in good health. Sequenced input: naive CD4+ T cells sorted from blood. Sample subset: CD45RA+ positively selected.

CDR3 bases: TGTGCCTGGGGACCCGCGAACACTGAAGCTTTCTTT. Amino acid sequence: CAWGPANTEAFF. The chain carries TRBV30 and TRBJ1-1; D remains ambiguous. Germline CDR1 reads GTSNPN; CDR2 reads SVGIG (reference sequence). The CDR3 is made up of 12 amino acids. The ends were cut back, 5 bases at V and 1 base at J, with 8 bases in the middle.